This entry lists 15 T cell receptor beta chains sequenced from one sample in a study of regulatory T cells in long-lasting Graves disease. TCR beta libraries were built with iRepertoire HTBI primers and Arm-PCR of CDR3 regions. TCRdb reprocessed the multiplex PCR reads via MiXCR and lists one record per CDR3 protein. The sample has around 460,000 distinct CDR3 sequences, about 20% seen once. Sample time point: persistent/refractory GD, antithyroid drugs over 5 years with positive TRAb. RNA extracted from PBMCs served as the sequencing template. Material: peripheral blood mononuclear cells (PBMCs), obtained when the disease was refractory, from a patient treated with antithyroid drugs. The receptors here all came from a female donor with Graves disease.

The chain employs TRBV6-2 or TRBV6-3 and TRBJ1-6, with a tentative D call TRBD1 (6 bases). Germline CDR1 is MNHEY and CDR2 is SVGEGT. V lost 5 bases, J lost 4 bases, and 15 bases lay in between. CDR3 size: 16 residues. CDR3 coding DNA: TGTGCCAGCAGTCCGAACAGCCAGGGGTATAATTCACCCCTCCACTTT. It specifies CASSPNSQGYNSPLHF.

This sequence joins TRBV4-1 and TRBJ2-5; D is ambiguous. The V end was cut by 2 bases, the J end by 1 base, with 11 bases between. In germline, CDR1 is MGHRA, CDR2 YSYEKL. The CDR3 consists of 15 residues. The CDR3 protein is CASSQKESLQETQYF. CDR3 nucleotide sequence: TGCGCCAGCAGCCAAAAAGAGTCCCTCCAAGAGACCCAGTACTTC.

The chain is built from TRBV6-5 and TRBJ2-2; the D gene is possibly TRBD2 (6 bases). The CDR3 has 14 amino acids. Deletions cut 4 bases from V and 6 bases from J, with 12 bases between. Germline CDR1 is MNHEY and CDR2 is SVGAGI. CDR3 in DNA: TGTGCCAGCAGTTGCGCCAGGGAGGCCGGGGAGCTGTTTTTT. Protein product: CASSCAREAGELFF.

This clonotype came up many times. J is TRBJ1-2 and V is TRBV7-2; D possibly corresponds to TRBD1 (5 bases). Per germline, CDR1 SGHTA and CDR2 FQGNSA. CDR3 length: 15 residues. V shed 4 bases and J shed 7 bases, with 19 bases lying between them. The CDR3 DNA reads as TGTGCCAGCAGCTCCATCGCGGGGGGAGTTGGTGGCTACACCTTC. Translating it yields CASSSIAGGVGGYTF.

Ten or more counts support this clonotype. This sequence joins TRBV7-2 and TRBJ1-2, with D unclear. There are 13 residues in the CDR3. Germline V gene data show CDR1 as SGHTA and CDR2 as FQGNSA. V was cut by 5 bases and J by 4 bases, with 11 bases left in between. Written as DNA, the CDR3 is TGTGCCAGCAGCCCCGGAGAGGGCTATGGCTACACCTTC. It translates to CASSPGEGYGYTF.

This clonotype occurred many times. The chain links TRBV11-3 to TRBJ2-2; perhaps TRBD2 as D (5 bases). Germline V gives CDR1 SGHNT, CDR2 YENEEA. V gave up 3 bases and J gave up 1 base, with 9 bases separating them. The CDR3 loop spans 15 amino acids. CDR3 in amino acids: CASSFGLQNTGELFF. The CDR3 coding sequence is TGTGCCAGCAGCTTCGGACTCCAGAACACCGGGGAGCTGTTTTTT.

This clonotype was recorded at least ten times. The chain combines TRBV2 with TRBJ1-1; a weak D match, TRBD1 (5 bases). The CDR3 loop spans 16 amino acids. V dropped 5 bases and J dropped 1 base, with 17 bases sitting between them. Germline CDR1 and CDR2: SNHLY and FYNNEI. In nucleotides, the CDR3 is TGTGCCAGCAGTAGACCCCGGGCAGGGAGGAACACTGAAGCTTTCTTT. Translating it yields CASSRPRAGRNTEAFF. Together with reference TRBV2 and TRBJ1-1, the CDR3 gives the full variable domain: EPEVTQTPSHQVTQMGQEVILRCVPISNHLYFYWYRQILGQKVEFLVSFYNNEISEKSEIFDDQFSVERPDGSNFTLKIRSTKLEDSAMYFCASSRPRAGRNTEAFFGQGTRLTVV.

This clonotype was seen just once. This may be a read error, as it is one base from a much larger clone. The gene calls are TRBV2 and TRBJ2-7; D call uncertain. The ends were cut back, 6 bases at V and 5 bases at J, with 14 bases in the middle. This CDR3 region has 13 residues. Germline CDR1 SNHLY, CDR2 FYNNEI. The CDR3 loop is CASRGLKGNEQYF. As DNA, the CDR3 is TGTGCCAGCAGAGGGCTGAAGGGAAACGAGCAGTACTTC. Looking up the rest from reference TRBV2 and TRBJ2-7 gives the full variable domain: EPEVTQTPSHQVTQMGQEVILRCVPISNHLYFYWYRQILGQKVEFLVSFYNNEISEKSEIFDDQFSVERPDGSNFTLKIRSTKLEDSAMYFCASRGLKGNEQYFGPGTRLTVT.

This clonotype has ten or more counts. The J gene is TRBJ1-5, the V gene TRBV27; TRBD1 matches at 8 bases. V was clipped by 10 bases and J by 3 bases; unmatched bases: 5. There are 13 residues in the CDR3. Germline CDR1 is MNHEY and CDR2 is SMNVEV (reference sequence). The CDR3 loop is CATRQGPNQPQHF. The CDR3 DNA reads TGTGCCACCCGACAGGGGCCCAATCAGCCCCAGCATTTT.

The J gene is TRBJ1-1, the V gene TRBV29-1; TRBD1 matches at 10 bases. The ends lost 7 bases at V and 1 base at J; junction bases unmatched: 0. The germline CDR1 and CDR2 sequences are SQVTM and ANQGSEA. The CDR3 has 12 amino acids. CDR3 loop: CSGDRGNTEAFF. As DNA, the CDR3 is TGCAGCGGGGACAGGGGGAACACTGAAGCTTTCTTT.

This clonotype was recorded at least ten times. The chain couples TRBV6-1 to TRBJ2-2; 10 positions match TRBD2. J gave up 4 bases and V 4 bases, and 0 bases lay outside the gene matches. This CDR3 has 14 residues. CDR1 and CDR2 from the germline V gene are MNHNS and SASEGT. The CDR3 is CASSGLAGTGELFF. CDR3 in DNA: TGTGCCAGCAGTGGACTAGCGGGCACCGGGGAGCTGTTTTTT.

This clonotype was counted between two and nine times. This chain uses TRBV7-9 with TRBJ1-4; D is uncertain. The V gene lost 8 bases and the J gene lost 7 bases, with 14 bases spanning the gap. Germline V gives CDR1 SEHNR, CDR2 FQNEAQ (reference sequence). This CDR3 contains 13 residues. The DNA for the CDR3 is TGTGCCAGCGGGTTCCAACGGGGTGAAAAACTGTTTTTT. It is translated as CASGFQRGEKLFF.

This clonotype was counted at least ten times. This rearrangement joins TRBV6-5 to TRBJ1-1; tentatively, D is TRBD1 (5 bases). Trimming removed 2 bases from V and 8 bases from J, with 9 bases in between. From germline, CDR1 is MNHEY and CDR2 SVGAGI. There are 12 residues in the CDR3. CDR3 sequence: CASSYEGTEAFF. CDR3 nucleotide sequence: TGTGCCAGCAGTTACGAAGGGACCGAAGCTTTCTTT.

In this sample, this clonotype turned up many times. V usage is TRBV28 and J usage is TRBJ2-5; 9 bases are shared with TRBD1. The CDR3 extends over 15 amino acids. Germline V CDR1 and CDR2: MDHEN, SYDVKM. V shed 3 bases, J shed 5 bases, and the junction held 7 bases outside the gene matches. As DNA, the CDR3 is TGTGCCAGCAGTTTCGGACAGGGGTTCGGGGAGACCCAGTACTTC. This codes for CASSFGQGFGETQYF.

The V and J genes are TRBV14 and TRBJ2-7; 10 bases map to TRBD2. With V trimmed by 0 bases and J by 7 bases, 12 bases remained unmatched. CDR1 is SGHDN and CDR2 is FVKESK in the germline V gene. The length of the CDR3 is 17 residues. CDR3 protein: CASSQDPGTSVVREQYF. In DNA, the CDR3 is TGTGCCAGCAGCCAAGATCCCGGGACTAGCGTAGTACGGGAGCAGTACTTC.